A single sample is the source of the 18 T cell receptor beta chains below, sequenced in a study of T cells in Graves' hyperthyroidism and ophthalmopathy. It was RNA transcripts that yielded the amplified TCR beta CDR3 regions. An initial round of RT-PCR targeting the TCR CDR3 relied on the HTBI primer set. Via MiXCR, TCRdb re-called the multiplex PCR reads, giving one row per CDR3 protein. Seen here are around 430,000 distinct CDR3 sequences, more than 12% observed once, and the top ten hold approximately 32%. The specimen was blood. These receptors were obtained from a woman in her thirties with Graves' hyperthyroidism.

This clonotype came up many times. The chain couples TRBV30 to TRBJ2-7; no firm D call. The V end was cut by 4 bases, the J end by 0 bases, with 10 bases between. This CDR3 spans 13 amino acids. The germline gives CDR1 GTSNPN, CDR2 SVGIG (reference sequence). CDR3 sequence: CAWMDRYSYEQYF. The CDR3 nucleotides read TGTGCCTGGATGGATCGGTACTCCTACGAGCAGTACTTC.

V and J are TRBV7-3 and TRBJ2-1, with 8 bases fitting TRBD2. V dropped 2 bases and J dropped 6; count of bases not matched to a gene: 18. The CDR3 loop spans 19 amino acids. The germline CDR1 and CDR2 sequences are SGHTA and FQGTGA. The CDR3 DNA is TGTGCCAGCAGCTTATTAGCCGGTCTCGGTAGCGGGATGGGCAATGAGCAGTTCTTC. Residues: CASSLLAGLGSGMGNEQFF.

This clonotype was observed at least ten times. The chain is built from TRBV3-1 and TRBJ2-5, with 14 bases aligning to TRBD2. CDR1 is LGHDT and CDR2 is YNNKEL in the germline V gene (reference sequence). The V and J ends lost 1 base and 2 bases, in that order; junction bases with no gene match: 0. The CDR3 length is 16 residues. In nucleotides, the CDR3 is TGTGCCAGCAGCCAAGGACTAGCGGGAGGGCAAGAGACCCAGTACTTC. Encoded protein: CASSQGLAGGQETQYF.

The rearrangement uses TRBV15 and TRBJ2-7; the match to TRBD2 covers 8 bases. Germline CDR1 and CDR2: LNHNV and YYDKDF (reference sequence). This CDR3 has 14 residues. With 1 base clipped from V and 9 bases from J, the junction kept 8 bases outside the gene matches. The CDR3 DNA is TGTGCCACCAGCAGAGGGACTAGCCTCGCTGGGCAGTACTTC. It codes for CATSRGTSLAGQYF.

This clonotype was recorded many times. The chain is built from TRBV5-5 and TRBJ2-1; 8 nucleotides match TRBD1. The ends lost 3 bases at V and 2 bases at J; junction bases unmatched: 1. CDR1 is SGHKS, CDR2 YYEKEE, per germline (reference sequence). The CDR3 covers 14 residues. This CDR3 reads CASSYRGTYNEQFF. CDR3 DNA: TGTGCCAGCAGCTACAGGGGGACCTACAATGAGCAGTTCTTC.

This clonotype was picked up many times. The genes are TRBV12-3 or TRBV12-4 and TRBJ2-2, with TRBD2 matching over 9 bases. CDR3 length equals 14 residues. J gave up 5 bases and V 6 bases, and 4 bases lay outside the gene matches. As DNA, the CDR3 is TGTGCCAGCAGCCCGGGACTAGCTACCGGGGAGCTGTTTTTT. Translated, it gives CASSPGLATGELFF.

The genes are TRBV4-1 and TRBJ2-1, with 7 bases aligning to TRBD2. V was pared by 4 bases and J by 4 bases, with 7 bases of the junction left unmatched. Germline V gene sequence: CDR1 MGHRA, CDR2 YSYEKL. The CDR3 has 15 residues. CDR3 DNA sequence: TGCGCCAGCAGCCCACTAGCGAACCCGTACAATGAGCAGTTCTTC. Amino acids: CASSPLANPYNEQFF.

The chain recombines TRBV3-1 with TRBJ1-1; maybe TRBD1 (6 bases). V was trimmed by 3 bases and J by 6 bases, leaving 14 bases between them. Germline V gene sequence: CDR1 LGHDT, CDR2 YNNKEL (reference sequence). This CDR3 contains 14 residues. The CDR3 region has the DNA TGTGCCAGCAGCCAGAGTTGGGAGGGGGCTGAAGCTTTCTTT. Its translation is CASSQSWEGAEAFF.

The V call is TRBV6-1, the J call TRBJ2-4; TRBD1 matches at 11 bases. Per the germline V gene, CDR1 is MNHNS and CDR2 is SASEGT. The CDR3 totals 13 residues. After removal of 8 bases from V and 9 bases from J, the junction contained 6 bases not matched to a gene. DNA for the CDR3: TGTGCCAGCGGAGGGACAGGGGGTGGCATTCAGTACTTC. It specifies CASGGTGGGIQYF.

The gene calls are TRBV5-6 and TRBJ1-5; D is possibly TRBD1 (5 bases). Trimming removed 1 base at V and 1 base at J, with 9 bases between. The CDR3 consists of 15 residues. CDR1 is SGHDT, CDR2 YYEEEE, per germline. The DNA of the CDR3 is TGTGCCAGCAGCTTGAGGGAGGGGAGCAATCAGCCCCAGCATTTT. Amino acid sequence: CASSLREGSNQPQHF.

This chain uses TRBV5-1 with TRBJ2-5, with TRBD2 matching 8 bases. The CDR3 spans 15 residues. The germline CDR1 and CDR2 sequences are SGHRS and YFSETQ. With V trimmed by 4 bases and J by 3 bases, 8 bases remained unmatched. The chain's CDR3 is CASSHLSGSEETQYF. Here the CDR3 DNA reads TGCGCCAGCAGCCACTTAAGCGGGAGCGAAGAGACCCAGTACTTC.

This clonotype was seen a single time. The chain is built from TRBV6-1 and TRBJ2-2; D is possibly TRBD2 (6 bases). The CDR3 consists of 16 residues. The germline CDR1 and CDR2 sequences are MNHNS and SASEGT. V was cut by 6 bases and J by 3 bases, with 17 bases left in between. CDR3 sequence: CASSDLARPHTGELFF. CDR3 bases: TGTGCCAGCAGCGACCTAGCGCGTCCACACACCGGGGAGCTGTTTTTT.

The rearrangement uses TRBV28 and TRBJ1-6, with D possibly matching TRBD1 (5 bases). With 1 base removed from V and 4 bases from J, the gap between germline ends came to 11 bases. Germline values: CDR1 MDHEN, CDR2 SYDVKM. The CDR3 spans 16 residues. CDR3 in DNA: TGTGCCAGCAGTTTATCCTCCGGGACTTATAATTCACCCCTCCACTTT. Translating gives CASSLSSGTYNSPLHF.

In this sample, this clonotype turned up a few times. The chain links TRBV5-1 to TRBJ2-1; no clear D. V dropped 4 bases and J dropped 5 bases, with 16 bases sitting between them. The CDR3 has 15 amino acids. In germline, CDR1 is SGHRS, CDR2 YFSETQ. CDR3 sequence reads: CASSPWPGINNEQFF. The CDR3 nucleotides are TGCGCCAGCAGCCCGTGGCCTGGGATCAACAATGAGCAGTTCTTC.

This clonotype was seen ten or more times. Written as DNA, the CDR3 is TGTGCCAGCAGTTTTTTTGGACAGGGGACCGGGGAGCTGTTTTTT. Translated, it gives CASSFFGQGTGELFF. The rearrangement links TRBV27 to TRBJ2-2; 9 bases match TRBD1. This CDR3 has 15 residues. CDR1 MNHEY and CDR2 SMNVEV come from the germline V gene (reference sequence). V lost 3 bases, J lost 5 bases, and 4 bases stayed unmatched.

Details on this clonotype: This may come from a read error, since a much larger clone is one base off. The chain has TRBV6-2 or TRBV6-3 and TRBJ2-1; D possibly corresponds to TRBD2 (6 bases). This CDR3 has 15 amino acids. Trimming took 7 bases from V and 1 from J, leaving 14 bases between them. The germline V gene encodes CDR1 MNHEY and CDR2 SVGEGT. In DNA form, the CDR3 reads TGTGCCAGCACCCAGGGAGGCGGTTCCTACAATGAGCAGTTCTTC. Its translation: CASTQGGGSYNEQFF.

V gene TRBV6-5 combines with J gene TRBJ2-7, with TRBD2 as a possible D gene (7 bases). Trimming shortened V by 6 bases and J by 8 bases, and 20 bases separated the two germline ends. CDR1 and CDR2 (germline): MNHEY, SVGAGI. CDR3 length: 14 amino acids. CDR3 protein: CASRYPGGQSQQYF. CDR3 DNA: TGTGCCAGCAGGTACCCGGGGGGCCAGTCCCAGCAGTACTTC.

This clonotype was found a few times. This sequence may be a read error, since a much larger clone differs from it by one base. The rearrangement uses TRBV2 and TRBJ2-7; TRBD2 agrees at 13 bases. Germline V gene sequence: CDR1 SNHLY, CDR2 FYNNEI. The CDR3 has 15 residues. The CDR3, as DNA: TGTGCCAGCAGTGTCGGGACTAGCGGGGTCTACGGGCAGTACTTC. Amino acids: CASSVGTSGVYGQYF. The full variable domain, its missing parts supplied by reference TRBV2 and TRBJ2-7, is EPEVTQTPSHQVTQMGQEVILRCVPISNHLYFYWYRQILGQKVEFLVSFYNNEISEKSEIFDDQFSVERPDGSNFTLKIRSTKLEDSAMYFCASSVGTSGVYGQYFGPGTRLTVT.